Given below is one TCR beta chain in context. Its antigen is unidentified. Profiled with immunoSEQ multiplex PCR; TCRdb holds only in-frame clones, not every one. Of fewer than 15,000 clones in the sample, around 90% were seen once. These data are taken from a study of OX40 agonist ivuxolimab in advanced cancers. Trimming at V came to 4 bases and at J to 8 bases, leaving 12 bases not matched to a gene. The germline gives CDR1 SGDLS, CDR2 YYNGEE. The CDR3 has 15 residues. Study outcomes and limitations: Both CD4+ and CD8+ T cell populations in blood had undergone clonal expansion by week 6 at 0.1 to 3.0 mg/kg. Not determined was the antigen specificity of the expanded peripheral T cells.

Sampling of blood occurred at baseline, cycle 4 day 1, and cycle 7 day 1. This TCR came from an adult with an advanced solid tumor such as melanoma, head and neck, liver or kidney cancer. This specimen consisted of CD4+ or CD8+ T cells sorted from blood, obtained in a trial of the OX40 agonist ivuxolimab. The chain links TRBV9 to TRBJ2-1; 7 nucleotides align to TRBD2. Written as DNA, the CDR3 is TGTGCCAGCAGCCCCTGGACTAGTGTTACCCATGAGCAGTTCTTC. It specifies CASSPWTSVTHEQFF.